This TCR beta chain originates from a study of blood T cell repertoires in COVID-19. Here immunoSEQ multiplex PCR was the method, and the copy in TCRdb shows in-frame clones only, minus some. This sample carries about 160,000 clones, 81% of them seen once, and the ten largest clones take roughly 10%. Trimming at V came to 1 base and at J to 6 bases, leaving 4 bases not matched to a gene. This CDR3 has 15 amino acids. CDR1 and CDR2 (germline): SGHKS, YYEKEE (reference sequence). The material sequenced was peripheral blood. V gene TRBV5-5 combines with J gene TRBJ2-1; TRBD2 agrees at 10 bases. This TCR came from a human donor in a cohort sampled during active COVID-19. CDR3 residues: CASSLTWTSGNEQFF. DNA for the CDR3: TGTGCCAGCAGCTTGACCTGGACTAGCGGCAATGAGCAGTTCTTC. The full variable domain, rest sourced from reference TRBV5-5 and TRBJ2-1, is DAGVTQSPTHLIKTRGQQVTLRCSPISGHKSVSWYQQVLGQGPQFIFQYYEKEERGRGNFPDRFSARQFPNYSSELNVNALLLGDSALYLCASSLTWTSGNEQFFGPGTRLTVL.